This T cell receptor (beta chain) was captured by sequencing in a study of blood T cell repertoires in COVID-19. The sample holds one count of this clone. The method was immunoSEQ multiplex PCR; TCRdb's version includes in-frame clones alone and lacks a portion of them. The sample has approximately 140,000 clones, about 86% seen once. Germline-derived CDR1 and CDR2 are MNHEY and SVGEGT. The trim removed 5 bases at V and 12 bases at J, leaving 7 bases unmatched. There are 11 residues in the CDR3. The receptor's source is an older woman with acute or convalescent COVID-19. J is TRBJ2-7 and V is TRBV6-2 or TRBV6-3; the match to TRBD1 covers 7 bases. Sample: peripheral blood. This CDR3 is CASSNGQVRYF. The CDR3 region has the DNA TGTGCCAGCAGTAACGGACAGGTACGGTACTTC.